This entry concerns a single TCR beta chain. Its antigen is not identified. This entry comes from a study of cytomegalovirus exposure and HLA in healthy donors. Study at large: The use of the same platform for the 100 to 150 validation repertoires and the roughly 670 first-cohort repertoires was reported by a later analysis.

Study-wide results and limits: In vitro testing confirmed a few CMV-associated chains as specific for CMV antigens.

V was cut by 6 bases and J by 5 bases, with 16 bases left in between. The length of the CDR3 is 15 residues. Germline V lookup: CDR1 MDHEN, CDR2 SYDVKM. Repertoires were generated with immunoSEQ multiplex PCR, while TCRdb's copy carries only in-frame clones and drops some. The profile shows approximately 190,000 clones, around 84% of them singletons. This clonotype was obtained from a woman aged 25 to 39 in good health and CMV-seropositive. The material sequenced was PBMCs. The chain employs TRBV28 and TRBJ2-2; possibly TRBD1 for D (6 bases). The CDR3 is CASRNTGTRTGELFF. CDR3 sequence (DNA): TGTGCCAGCAGAAACACAGGGACCCGGACCGGGGAGCTGTTTTTT.